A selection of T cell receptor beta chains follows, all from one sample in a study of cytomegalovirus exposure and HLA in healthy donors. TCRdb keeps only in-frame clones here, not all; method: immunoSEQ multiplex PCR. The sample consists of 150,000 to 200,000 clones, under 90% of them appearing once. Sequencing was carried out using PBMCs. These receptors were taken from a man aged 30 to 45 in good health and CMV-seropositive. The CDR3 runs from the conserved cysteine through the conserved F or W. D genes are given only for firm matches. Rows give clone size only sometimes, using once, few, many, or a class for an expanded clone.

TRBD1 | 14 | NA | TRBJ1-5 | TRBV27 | TGTGCCAGCAGTCCTGGACAGGGCCATCAGCCCCAGCATTTT | CASSPGQGHQPQHF
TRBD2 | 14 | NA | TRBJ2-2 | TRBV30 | TGTGCCTGGGACTCGCGGGAGGGCACCGGGGAGCTGTTTTTT | CAWDSREGTGELFF
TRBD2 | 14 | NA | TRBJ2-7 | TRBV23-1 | TGCGCCAGCACTCTAGAGGCGGGAGGCTACGAGCAGTACTTC | CASTLEAGGYEQYF
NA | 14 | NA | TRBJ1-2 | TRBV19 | TGTGCCAGTAGTAAGACAAACACGAACTATGGCTACACCTTC | CASSKTNTNYGYTF
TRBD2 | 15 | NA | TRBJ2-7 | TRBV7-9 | TGTTCCAGCAGCACGGGACTAGCGGGAGGAAAAGAGCAGTACTTC | CSSSTGLAGGKEQYF
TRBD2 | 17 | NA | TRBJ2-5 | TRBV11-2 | TGTGCCAGCAGCTTAGTTTTCCTAGCGGGGGTCCCAGAGACCCAGTACTTC | CASSLVFLAGVPETQYF
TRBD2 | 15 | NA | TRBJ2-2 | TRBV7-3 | TGTGCCAGCAGCGAGGGAGGGCTGGGCACCGGGGAGCTGTTTTTT | CASSEGGLGTGELFF
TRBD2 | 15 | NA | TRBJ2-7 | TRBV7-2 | TGTGCCAGCAGCGTTCCGGGACTAGCGGGAGGTGAGCAGTACTTC | CASSVPGLAGGEQYF
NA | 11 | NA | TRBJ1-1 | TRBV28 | TGTGCCAGCAGTTTCGGGGTAGGTGCTTTCTTT | CASSFGVGAFF
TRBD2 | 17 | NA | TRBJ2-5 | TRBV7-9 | TGTGCCAGCAGCCCGCCTAGGCGAGCGGGGGGTCAAGAGACCCAGTACTTC | CASSPPRRAGGQETQYF
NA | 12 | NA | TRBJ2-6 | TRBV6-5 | TGTGCCAGCCTGTCTGGGGCCAACGTCCTGACTTTC | CASLSGANVLTF
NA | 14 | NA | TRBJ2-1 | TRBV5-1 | TGCGCCAGCAGCTTTGACAGCTACTACAATGAGCAGTTCTTC | CASSFDSYYNEQFF
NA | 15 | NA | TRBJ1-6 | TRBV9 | TGTGCCAGCAGACCAACAGACTCCTATAATTCACCCCTCCACTTT | CASRPTDSYNSPLHF
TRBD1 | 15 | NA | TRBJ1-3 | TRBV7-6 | TGTGCCAGCAGCCGGACAGGGGGCTCTGGAAACACCATATATTTT | CASSRTGGSGNTIYF
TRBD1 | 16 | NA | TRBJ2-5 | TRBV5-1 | TGCGCCAGCAGCTTGGAAGGGGGCCTCAGTCGGGAGACCCAGTACTTC | CASSLEGGLSRETQYF
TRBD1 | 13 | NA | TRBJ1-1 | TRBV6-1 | TGTGCCAGCAGGTTGGACAGGGTACCTGAAGCTTTCTTT | CASRLDRVPEAFF
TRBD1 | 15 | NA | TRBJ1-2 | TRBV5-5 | TGTGCCAGCAGCGGGCCCGGGACAGGGGACTTTGGCTACACCTTC | CASSGPGTGDFGYTF
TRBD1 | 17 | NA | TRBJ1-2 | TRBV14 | TGTGCCAGCAGCCAAGATCCGGGACAGGGGGCGCGCTATGGCTACACCTTC | CASSQDPGQGARYGYTF
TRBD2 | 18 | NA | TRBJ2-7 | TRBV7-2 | TGTGCCAGCAGCTTACGGGTTACTAGCGGGAGGCCCTCCTACGAGCAGTACTTC | CASSLRVTSGRPSYEQYF
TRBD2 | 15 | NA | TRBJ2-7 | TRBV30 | TGTGCCTGGGCAAAGCCAGGGACTAGGGCGAACGAGCAGTACTTC | CAWAKPGTRANEQYF
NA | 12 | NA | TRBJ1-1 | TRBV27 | TGTGCCAGCAGAAGGGCGGGGACTGAAGCTTTCTTT | CASRRAGTEAFF
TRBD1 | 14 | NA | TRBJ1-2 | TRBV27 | TGTGCCAGCAGAGGGACAGGGGGCCACTATGGCTACACCTTC | CASRGTGGHYGYTF
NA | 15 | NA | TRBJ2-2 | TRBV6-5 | TGTGCCAGCAGTTATATCGGCGGTAACACCGGGGAGCTGTTTTTT | CASSYIGGNTGELFF
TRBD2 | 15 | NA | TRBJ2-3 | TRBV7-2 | TGTGCCAGCAGCTTAGGGGGGGGTCTCAAGACTACGCAGTATTTT | CASSLGGGLKTTQYF
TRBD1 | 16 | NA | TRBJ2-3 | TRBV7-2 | TGTGCCAGCAGCCCAATAGGGACAGGGGGCACAGATACGCAGTATTTT | CASSPIGTGGTDTQYF
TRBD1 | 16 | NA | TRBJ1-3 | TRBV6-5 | TGTGCCAGCAGTTACGGGACAGGGACAGGCGGAAACACCATATATTTT | CASSYGTGTGGNTIYF
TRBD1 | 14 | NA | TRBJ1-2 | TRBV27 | TGTGCCAGCAGCCCGGGACAGGGGAACTATGGCTACACCTTC | CASSPGQGNYGYTF
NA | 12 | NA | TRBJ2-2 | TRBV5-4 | TGTGCCAGCATCCCCGACACCGGGGAGCTGTTTTTT | CASIPDTGELFF
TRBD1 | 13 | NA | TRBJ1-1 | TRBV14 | TGTGCCAGCAGCCAAGAGACAGGGTTGAGCGCTTTCTTT | CASSQETGLSAFF
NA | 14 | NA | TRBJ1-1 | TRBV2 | TGTGCCAGTTTCATCGGGGGTGAGAACACTGAAGCTTTCTTT | CASFIGGENTEAFF
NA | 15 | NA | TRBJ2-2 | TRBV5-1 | TGCGCCAGCAGCTTCAGGGCCGTTAACACCGGGGAGCTGTTTTTT | CASSFRAVNTGELFF
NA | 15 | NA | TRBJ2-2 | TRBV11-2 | TGTGCCAGCAGCTCCCCACAGGAGAACACCGGGGAGCTGTTTTTT | CASSSPQENTGELFF
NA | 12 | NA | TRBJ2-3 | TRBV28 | TGTGCCAGCCAAATCAGCACAGATACGCAGTATTTT | CASQISTDTQYF
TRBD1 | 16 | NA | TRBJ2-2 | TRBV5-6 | TGTGCCAGCAGCTTGCAACTCGGACAGGGGGCTGGGGAGCTGTTTTTT | CASSLQLGQGAGELFF
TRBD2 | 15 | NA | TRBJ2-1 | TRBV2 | TGTGCCAGCAGTCTTGGGACTAGCTCCTACAATGAGCAGTTCTTC | CASSLGTSSYNEQFF
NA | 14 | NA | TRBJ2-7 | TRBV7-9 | TGTGCCAGCAGCTACGGGTTAACTGACTACGAGCAGTACTTC | CASSYGLTDYEQYF
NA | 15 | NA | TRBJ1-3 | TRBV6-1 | TGTGCCAGCTCGCCTTATGACAGATTTGGAAACACCATATATTTT | CASSPYDRFGNTIYF
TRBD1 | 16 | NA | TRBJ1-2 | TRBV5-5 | TGTGCCAGCAGCTTGTTCGCAGGACAGGGCGCCAGTGGCTACACCTTC | CASSLFAGQGASGYTF
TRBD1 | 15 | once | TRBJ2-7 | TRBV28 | TGTGCCAGCAGTTTAATTGGGACAGGGGTTTACGAGCAGTACTTC | CASSLIGTGVYEQYF
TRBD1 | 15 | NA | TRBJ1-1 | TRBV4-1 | TGCGCCAGCAGTCAAGCAGGGGGATCGAACACTGAAGCTTTCTTT | CASSQAGGSNTEAFF
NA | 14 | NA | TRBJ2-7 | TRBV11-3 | TGTGCCAGCAGCTCCGCTAGAGCTTCCTACGAGCAGTACTTC | CASSSARASYEQYF
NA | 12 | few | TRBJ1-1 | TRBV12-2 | TGTGCAAGTCGCTTAGAATCCACAGCAGCTTTCTTT | CASRLESTAAFF
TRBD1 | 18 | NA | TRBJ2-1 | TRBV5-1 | TGCGCCAGCAGCTTCCCCCCCTTGGACAGGCCCTCCTACAATGAGCAGTTCTTC | CASSFPPLDRPSYNEQFF
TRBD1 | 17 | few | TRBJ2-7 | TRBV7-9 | TGTGCCAGCAGCTTAGACATTGGGACAGGGAGCTCCTACGAGCAGTACTTC | CASSLDIGTGSSYEQYF
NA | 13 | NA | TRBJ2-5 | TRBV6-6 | TGTGCCAGCAGTGCGGGACGGCAAGAGACCCAGTACTTC | CASSAGRQETQYF
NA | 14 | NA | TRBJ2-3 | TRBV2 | TGTGCCAGGGGTAAGGAGAGAACCACAGATACGCAGTATTTT | CARGKERTTDTQYF
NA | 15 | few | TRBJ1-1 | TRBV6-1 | TGTGCCAGCAGTGAATTTCACAGCCTGAACACTGAAGCTTTCTTT | CASSEFHSLNTEAFF
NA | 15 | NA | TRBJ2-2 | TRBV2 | TGTGCCAGCTCCCGGCGGGCTCCTGAATCCGGGGAGCTGTTTTTT | CASSRRAPESGELFF
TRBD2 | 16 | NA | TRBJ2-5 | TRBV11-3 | TGTGCCAGCAGCTTAGGTGGTAGCGGGGGTCAGGAGACCCAGTACTTC | CASSLGGSGGQETQYF
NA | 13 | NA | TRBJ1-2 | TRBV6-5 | TGTGCCAGCAGTTACTCGAGGGCTAATGGCTACACCTTC | CASSYSRANGYTF
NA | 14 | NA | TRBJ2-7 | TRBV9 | TGTGCCAGCTCCCGGGCGGGGACCAACTACGAGCAGTACTTC | CASSRAGTNYEQYF
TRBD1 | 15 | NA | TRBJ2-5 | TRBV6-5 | TGTGCCAGCAGTTTGGGGACAGGATTTAAGGAGACCCAGTACTTC | CASSLGTGFKETQYF
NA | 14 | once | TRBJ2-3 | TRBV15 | TGTGCCACCAGCAGTCACCTAGCGTCAGATACGCAGTATTTT | CATSSHLASDTQYF
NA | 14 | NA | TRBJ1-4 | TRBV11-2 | TGTGCCAGCAGCTTAGGGACTAGCAGTGAAAAACTGTTTTTT | CASSLGTSSEKLFF
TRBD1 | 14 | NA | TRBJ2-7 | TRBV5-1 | TGCGCCAGCAGCATTGGGACAGCAGACTACGAGCAGTACTTC | CASSIGTADYEQYF